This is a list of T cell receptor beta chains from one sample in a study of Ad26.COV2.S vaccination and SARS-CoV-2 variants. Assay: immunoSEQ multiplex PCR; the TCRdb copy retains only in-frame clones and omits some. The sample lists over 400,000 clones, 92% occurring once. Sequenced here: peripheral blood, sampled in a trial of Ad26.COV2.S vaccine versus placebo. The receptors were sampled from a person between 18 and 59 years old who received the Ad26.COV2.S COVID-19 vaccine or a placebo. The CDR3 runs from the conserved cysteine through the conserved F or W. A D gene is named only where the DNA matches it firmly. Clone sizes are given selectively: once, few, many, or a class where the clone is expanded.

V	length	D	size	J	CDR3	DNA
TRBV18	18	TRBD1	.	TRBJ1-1	CASSPLSIRGQGAAEAFF	TGTGCCAGCTCACCACTTTCGATAAGAGGACAGGGGGCGGCTGAAGCTTTCTTT
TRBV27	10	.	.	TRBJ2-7	CASSSCEQYF	TGTGCCAGCAGTTCCTGCGAGCAGTACTTC
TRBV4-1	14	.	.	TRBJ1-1	CASSRRVSGTEAFF	TGCGCCAGCAGCCGGCGAGTGTCCGGCACTGAAGCTTTCTTT
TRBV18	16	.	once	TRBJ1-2	CASSPGLVQGPYGYTF	TGTGCCAGCTCACCAGGGCTGGTCCAGGGCCCCTATGGCTACACCTTC
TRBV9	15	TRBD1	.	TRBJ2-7	CASSVGGTGLYEQYF	TGTGCCAGCAGCGTAGGGGGGACAGGGCTCTACGAGCAGTACTTC
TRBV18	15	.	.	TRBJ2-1	CASSPLGRGRNEQFF	TGTGCCAGCTCACCACTAGGTCGGGGGCGCAATGAGCAGTTCTTC
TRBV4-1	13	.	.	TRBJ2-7	CASSQIDYYEQYF	TGCGCCAGCAGCCAAATAGACTACTACGAGCAGTACTTC
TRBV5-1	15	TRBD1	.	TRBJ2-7	CASSLGQGRMGEQYF	TGCGCCAGCAGCTTGGGACAGGGCAGAATGGGGGAGCAGTACTTC
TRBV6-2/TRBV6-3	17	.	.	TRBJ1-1	CASSPRGRSMGNTEAFF	TGTGCCAGCAGCCCCAGGGGCCGCTCAATGGGGAACACTGAAGCTTTCTTT
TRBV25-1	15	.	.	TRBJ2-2	CASSEAGGNTGELFF	TGTGCCAGCAGTGAAGCTGGGGGGAACACCGGGGAGCTGTTTTTT
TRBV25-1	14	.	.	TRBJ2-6	CASSQGSGANVLTF	TGTGCCAGCAGCCAGGGTTCCGGGGCCAACGTCCTGACTTTC
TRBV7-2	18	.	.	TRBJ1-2	CASSRSPTPGRLNYGYTF	TGTGCCAGCAGCCGCTCCCCGACTCCGGGACGTTTAAACTATGGCTACACCTTC
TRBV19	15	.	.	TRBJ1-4	CASSPTDGDGEKLFF	TGTGCCAGTAGCCCCACCGACGGGGATGGCGAAAAACTGTTTTTT
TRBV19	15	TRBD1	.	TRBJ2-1	CASSPRMAGGNEQFF	TGTGCCAGTAGTCCCCGGATGGCAGGGGGTAATGAGCAGTTCTTC
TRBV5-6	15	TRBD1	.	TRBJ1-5	CASSLGQGVVQPQHF	TGTGCCAGCAGCTTGGGTCAGGGGGTCGTTCAGCCCCAGCATTTT
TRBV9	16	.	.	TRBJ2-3	CASSVTSGLTADTQYF	TGTGCCAGCAGCGTAACGTCCGGACTCACCGCAGATACGCAGTATTTT
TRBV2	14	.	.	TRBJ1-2	CASSEGRVNYGYTF	TGTGCCAGCAGTGAGGGCAGGGTGAACTATGGCTACACCTTC
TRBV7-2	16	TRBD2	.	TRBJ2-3	CATSRRAGDLPDTQYF	TGTGCTACGTCGAGGCGGGCGGGGGATCTCCCAGATACGCAGTATTTT
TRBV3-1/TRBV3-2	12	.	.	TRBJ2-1	CASSLIAYEQFF	TGTGCCAGCAGCCTTATAGCATATGAGCAGTTCTTC
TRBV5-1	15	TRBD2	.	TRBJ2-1	CASSYGTSGNNEQFF	TGCGCCAGCAGTTACGGGACTAGCGGTAACAATGAGCAGTTCTTC
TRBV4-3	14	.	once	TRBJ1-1	CASRRHTGTTEAFF	TGCGCCAGCAGACGACACACAGGGACGACTGAAGCTTTCTTT
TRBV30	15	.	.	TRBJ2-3	CAWGGQISSTDTQYF	TGTGCCTGGGGGGGGCAGATCTCTAGCACAGATACGCAGTATTTT
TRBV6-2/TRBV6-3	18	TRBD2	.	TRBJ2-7	CASSLGLAGAPRSYEQYF	TGTGCCAGCAGCCTGGGACTAGCGGGGGCACCGAGGTCCTACGAGCAGTACTTC
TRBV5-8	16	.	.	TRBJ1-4	CASSYNNPSFHEKLFF	TGTGCCAGCAGTTATAACAACCCTTCATTCCATGAAAAACTGTTTTTT
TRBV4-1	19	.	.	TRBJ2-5	CASSPVFPYRARERETQYF	TGCGCCAGCAGCCCTGTGTTCCCCTACAGGGCCCGGGAGAGAGAGACCCAGTACTTC
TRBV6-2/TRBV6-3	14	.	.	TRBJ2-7	CASSYMRVEDEQYF	TGTGCCAGCAGTTATATGAGGGTCGAGGACGAGCAGTACTTC
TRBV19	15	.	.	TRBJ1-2	CASSHFQGINYGYTF	TGTGCCAGTAGTCACTTCCAGGGAATTAACTATGGCTACACCTTC
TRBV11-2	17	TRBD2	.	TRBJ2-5	CASSLGRLAGGKETQYF	TGTGCCAGCAGCTTAGGCAGACTAGCGGGGGGGAAGGAGACCCAGTACTTC
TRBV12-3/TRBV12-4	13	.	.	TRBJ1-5	CASSLVIGQPQHF	TGTGCCAGCAGTTTAGTAATTGGCCAGCCCCAGCATTTT
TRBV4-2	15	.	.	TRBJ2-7	CASSQDRGSGYEQYF	TGTGCCAGCAGCCAAGATAGAGGCAGTGGCTACGAGCAGTACTTC
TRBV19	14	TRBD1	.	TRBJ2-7	CASRPGQGPYEQYF	TGTGCCAGTAGACCGGGACAGGGTCCCTACGAGCAGTACTTC
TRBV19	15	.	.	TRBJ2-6	CASSIWRAGANVLTF	TGTGCCAGTAGTATTTGGAGGGCTGGGGCCAACGTCCTGACTTTC
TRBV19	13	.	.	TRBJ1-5	CAIQQGPNQPQHF	TGTGCCATCCAACAGGGTCCCAATCAGCCCCAGCATTTT
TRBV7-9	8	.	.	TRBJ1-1	CASPEAFF	TGTGCCAGCCCCGAAGCTTTCTTT
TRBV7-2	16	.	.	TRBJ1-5	CASSQAWDLGNQPQHF	TGTGCCAGCAGCCAAGCTTGGGATTTGGGCAATCAGCCCCAGCATTTT
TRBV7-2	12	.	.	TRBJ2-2	CASSLTAGELFF	TGTGCCAGCAGCTTGACCGCCGGGGAGCTGTTTTTT
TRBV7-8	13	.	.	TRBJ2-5	CASSVVDGETQYF	TGTGCCAGCAGCGTGGTGGATGGGGAGACCCAGTACTTC
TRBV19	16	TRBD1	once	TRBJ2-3	CASNQPDRAPTDTQYF	TGTGCCAGCAACCAACCCGACAGGGCCCCCACAGATACGCAGTATTTT
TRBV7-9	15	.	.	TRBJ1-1	CASSFSLSGNTEAFF	TGTGCCAGCAGCTTTAGTCTGTCAGGGAACACTGAAGCTTTCTTT
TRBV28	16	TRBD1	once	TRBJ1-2	CASSPGGTGTGFGYTF	TGTGCCAGCAGTCCCGGAGGTACCGGGACAGGGTTTGGCTACACCTTC
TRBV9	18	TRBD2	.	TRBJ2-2	CASSVATGGLTDTGELFF	TGTGCCAGCAGCGTAGCGACGGGGGGGCTGACGGACACCGGGGAGCTGTTTTTT
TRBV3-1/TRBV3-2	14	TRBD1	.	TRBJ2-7	CASSVRDRGYEQYF	TGTGCCAGCAGCGTCCGGGACAGGGGTTACGAGCAGTACTTC
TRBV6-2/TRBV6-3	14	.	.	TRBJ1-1	CASSYFDGNTEAFF	TGTGCCAGCAGTTATTTTGACGGGAACACTGAAGCTTTCTTT
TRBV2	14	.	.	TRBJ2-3	CASSDWAGENTQYF	TGTGCCAGCAGTGATTGGGCCGGGGAAAATACGCAGTATTTT
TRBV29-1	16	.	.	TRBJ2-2	CSVVLSDGLNTGELFF	TGCAGCGTTGTTTTATCCGACGGGTTAAACACCGGGGAGCTGTTTTTT
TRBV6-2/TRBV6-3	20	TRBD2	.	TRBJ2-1	CASSYSTSRTSGGAYNEQFF	TGTGCCAGCAGTTACTCGACTTCACGGACTAGCGGGGGAGCATACAATGAGCAGTTCTTC
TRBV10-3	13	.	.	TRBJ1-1	CAIRDRMNTEAFF	TGTGCCATCAGAGACAGGATGAACACTGAAGCTTTCTTT
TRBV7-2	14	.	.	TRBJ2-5	CASSFAGTGETQYF	TGTGCCAGCAGCTTTGCCGGGACGGGCGAGACCCAGTACTTC